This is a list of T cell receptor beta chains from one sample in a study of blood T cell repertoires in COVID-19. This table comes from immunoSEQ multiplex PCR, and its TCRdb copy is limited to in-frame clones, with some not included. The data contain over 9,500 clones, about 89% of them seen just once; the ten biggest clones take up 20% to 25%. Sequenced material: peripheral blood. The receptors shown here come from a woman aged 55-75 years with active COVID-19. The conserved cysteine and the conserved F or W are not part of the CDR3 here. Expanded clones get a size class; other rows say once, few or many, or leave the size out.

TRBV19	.	ASKGGTTSGSSYEQY
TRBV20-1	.	SAPTSNEQF
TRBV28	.	ASSLILPTGGISNTEAF
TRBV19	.	ASRGLAEGEQF
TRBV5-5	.	ASSLGGYSTDTQY
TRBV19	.	ASSIQGLTYNEQF
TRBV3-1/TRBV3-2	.	ASKLLRQGNQPQH
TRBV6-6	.	ASSSDRKGNTIY
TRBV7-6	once	ASSSGQNAKNIQY
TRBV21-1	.	ASSSQEGRLGNYGYT
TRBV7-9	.	ASSPPPGNEKLF
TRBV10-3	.	AIRGYGIRTDEQY
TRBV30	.	AWSVQGNQPQH
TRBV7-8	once	ASSPRPGGSTDTQY
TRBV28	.	ASSLQRGNQETQY
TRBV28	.	ASSLQETGAYGYT
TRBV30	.	AWSKPTESGNTIY
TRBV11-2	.	ASSLNRGGYSGNTIY
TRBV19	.	ASSSQGRTNEKLF
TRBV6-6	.	ASSYTGQKETQY
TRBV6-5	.	ASRRGATYNEQF